A single sample is the source of the 7 T cell receptor beta chains below, sequenced in a study of blood T cell repertoires in COVID-19. Generated by immunoSEQ multiplex PCR, the TCRdb table keeps only in-frame clones and is missing some. The sample lists 200,000 to 250,000 clones, 90% occurring once. The specimen was PBMCs or T cells enriched from blood (not recorded which). All receptors derive from a man aged 25-40 years who had been exposed to COVID-19.

The chain joins TRBV4-2 to TRBJ2-3; TRBD2 might be the D (5 bases). CDR1 is LGHNA, CDR2 YNFKEQ, per germline. Trimming removed 1 base at V and 2 bases at J, with 10 bases between. CDR3 length: 15 residues. For the CDR3, the DNA is TGTGCCAGCAGCCAAGGCAGCGGCAACACAGATACGCAGTATTTT. Protein sequence: CASSQGSGNTDTQYF.

This chain links TRBV5-5 with TRBJ1-2; D is ambiguous. The CDR3 runs 16 residues. The germline gives CDR1 SGHKS, CDR2 YYEKEE (reference sequence). Trimming cost V 0 bases and J 0 bases, with 12 bases left between them. For the CDR3, the DNA is TGTGCCAGCAGCTTGGTGGGCTGGAAACCTAACTATGGCTACACCTTC. This sequence encodes CASSLVGWKPNYGYTF.

The rearrangement uses TRBV29-1 and TRBJ2-3, with a tentative D call TRBD2 (6 bases). This CDR3 spans 14 amino acids. The V and J ends lost 4 bases and 1 base respectively, with 12 bases between them. Germline CDR1 reads SQVTM; CDR2 reads ANQGSEA. CDR3 in DNA: TGCAGCGTTGCCCGGGGAGGAGGCACAGATACGCAGTATTTT. Its translation is CSVARGGGTDTQYF.

The CDR3 coding sequence is TGTGCCAGCAGCTTGGCTGGGGGGAACTATGGCTACACCTTC. Translation gives CASSLAGGNYGYTF. J is TRBJ1-2 and V is TRBV5-5; a weak D match, TRBD1 (5 bases). The CDR3 sequence is 14 residues long. Germline V CDR1 and CDR2: SGHKS, YYEKEE (reference sequence). The V end was cut by 0 bases, the J end by 2 bases, with 8 bases between.

This rearrangement joins TRBV3-1 (or the pseudogene TRBV3-2) to TRBJ2-1, with 9 nucleotides matching TRBD2. The CDR3 is 16 amino acids. The V gene end was trimmed by 3 bases and the J gene end by 5 bases; junction bases not matched to a gene: 8. The germline CDR1 and CDR2 sequences are LGHDT and YNNKEL (reference sequence). CDR3: CASSHLSGGRHNEQFF. CDR3 coding DNA: TGTGCCAGCAGCCACTTAAGCGGGGGGCGACACAATGAGCAGTTCTTC.

The chain joins TRBV6-2 or TRBV6-3 to TRBJ1-2, with 11 bases lining up with TRBD1. Germline V CDR1 and CDR2: MNHEY, SVGEGT. CDR3 length: 14 residues. V was pared by 4 bases and J by 7 bases, with 5 bases of the junction left unmatched. The CDR3: CASSSPGQGAGYTF. In nucleotides, the CDR3 is TGTGCCAGCAGTTCCCCCGGACAGGGGGCTGGCTACACCTTC.

This chain links TRBV3-1 (or the pseudogene TRBV3-2) with TRBJ1-4, with 8 bases identical to TRBD1. The CDR3 consists of 15 residues. V shed 4 bases and J 4 bases; nucleotides not matched to a gene: 5. Germline CDR1 LGHDT, CDR2 YNNKEL (reference sequence). The CDR3 reads CASSLQGAFNEKLFF. Here the CDR3 DNA reads TGTGCCAGCAGCCTCCAGGGGGCGTTTAATGAAAAACTGTTTTTT.